Following are 29 T cell receptor beta chains from one sample sequenced in a study of blood T cell repertoires in COVID-19 (TCRdb year 2020). Library prep was done by the immunoSEQ multiplex PCR assay. TCRdb holds this immuneACCESS table with in-frame rearrangements only. Some clones are missing; in checked studies, unresolved V genes explain under half, and the rest has no known cause. The sample contains approximately 44,000 clones, around 90% of them found a single time. The ten largest account for around 0.39% of the sample. Sequences were obtained from peripheral blood. These receptors all stem from a man aged 45-65 years with COVID-19, enrolled during active disease.

This chain joins TRBV6-1 and TRBJ2-7; 11 bases line up with TRBD2. The CDR3 has 15 amino acids. Germline values: CDR1 MNHNS, CDR2 SASEGT. The ends lost 3 bases at V and 3 bases at J; junction bases unmatched: 4. The CDR3 spells CASSEGTSGYYEQYF. DNA for the CDR3: TGTGCCAGCAGTGAGGGGACTAGCGGTTACTACGAGCAGTACTTC.

The chain employs TRBV11-2 and TRBJ1-2, with unresolved D. The CDR3 is 15 residues long. Per the germline V gene, CDR1 is SGHAT and CDR2 is FQNNGV. Trimming cost V 1 base and J 0 bases, with 9 bases left between them. The CDR3 sequence: CASSLGAEANYGYTF. CDR3 DNA: TGTGCCAGCAGCTTAGGGGCAGAAGCTAACTATGGCTACACCTTC.

The CDR3 DNA follows: TGTGCCGCCCAACAGGGGGCCTATGGCTACACCTTC. Translated, it gives CAAQQGAYGYTF. The genes are TRBV10-3 and TRBJ1-2; TRBD1 matches 9 bases. Germline V lookup: CDR1 ENHRY, CDR2 SYGVKD. J was trimmed by 4 bases and V by 11 bases; bases with no gene match: 5. CDR3 length equals 12 residues.

The chain links TRBV7-9 to TRBJ2-3; 8 nucleotides match TRBD2. The J segment lost 1 base and the V segment lost 2 bases, leaving 2 bases of the junction unmatched. The length of the CDR3 is 15 residues. Germline V gene sequence: CDR1 SEHNR, CDR2 FQNEAQ (reference sequence). The chain's CDR3 is CASSLTAGGTDTQYF. The CDR3 DNA sequence: TGTGCCAGCAGCTTAACAGCGGGAGGCACAGATACGCAGTATTTT.

The chain employs TRBV6-5 and TRBJ2-3; D gene unclear. The length of the CDR3 is 12 residues. Germline V gives CDR1 MNHEY, CDR2 SVGAGI. The CDR3 nucleotides read TGTGTCCGCAGCAAATCCACAGATACGCAGTATTTT. Translation gives CVRSKSTDTQYF.

This rearrangement joins TRBV4-2 to TRBJ2-5; 7 bases are a match to TRBD2. V dropped 3 bases and J dropped 9; count of bases not matched to a gene: 10. CDR1 is LGHNA and CDR2 is YNFKEQ in the germline V gene. The CDR3 is 14 residues long. In nucleotides, the CDR3 is TGTGCCAGCAGCCAGCGACATCGCCGGGGGGCCCAGTACTTC. It yields the protein CASSQRHRRGAQYF.

The genes are TRBV3-1 (or the pseudogene TRBV3-2) and TRBJ1-2; 7 bases are shared with TRBD1. From germline, CDR1 is LGHDT and CDR2 YNNKEL (reference sequence). The junction had 4 bases not matched to a gene; V was cut back by 2 bases and J by 4 bases. CDR3 length: 14 amino acids. CDR3 sequence (DNA): TGTGCCAGCAGCCAATGGGACAGCCCCTATGGCTACACCTTC. Translating gives CASSQWDSPYGYTF.

A single count supports this clone. The chain couples TRBV29-1 to TRBJ2-1, with D tentatively TRBD1 (6 bases). Germline V gives CDR1 SQVTM, CDR2 ANQGSEA. The CDR3 has 11 residues. V lost 8 bases, J lost 10 bases, and 15 bases lay in between. The DNA of the CDR3 is TGCAGCCCCCGAAGGGGGACCGAGCAGTTCTTC. As protein: CSPRRGTEQFF.

This chain uses TRBV10-3 with TRBJ2-3, with a possible D match to TRBD2 (6 bases). The CDR3 covers 13 residues. V lost 10 bases and J lost 4, with 15 bases in between. Germline CDR1 is ENHRY and CDR2 is SYGVKD. The CDR3 region has the DNA TGTGCCACCTGGACGGGACTTGCAGATACGCAGTATTTT. It yields the protein CATWTGLADTQYF.

This chain uses TRBV28 with TRBJ1-3; D remains unclear. The CDR3 spans 12 residues. The germline V gene has CDR1 MDHEN and CDR2 SYDVKM. Trimming pared 10 bases from V and 0 bases from J, leaving 7 bases between. CDR3 sequence reads: CATVSSGNTIYF. The CDR3 DNA reads TGTGCCACTGTGAGCTCTGGAAACACCATATATTTT.

The J gene is TRBJ2-3, the V gene TRBV5-8, with TRBD1 matching over 8 bases. With V trimmed by 0 bases and J by 1 base, 4 bases remained unmatched. This CDR3 is built from 16 residues. Germline V gene data show CDR1 as SGHTS and CDR2 as YDEGEE. CDR3 region: CASSLGTGSGTDTQYF. The CDR3 DNA follows: TGTGCCAGCAGCTTGGGGACAGGGAGTGGCACAGATACGCAGTATTTT.

The chain recombines TRBV7-2 with TRBJ2-7; D is possibly TRBD1 (5 bases). The CDR3 is 13 amino acids. Germline CDR1 and CDR2: SGHTA and FQGNSA. With 0 bases removed from V and 4 bases from J, the gap between germline ends came to 7 bases. CDR3 sequence: CASSLARDYEQYF. The CDR3 coding sequence is TGTGCCAGCAGCTTAGCCAGGGATTACGAGCAGTACTTC. Supplemented by reference TRBV7-2 and TRBJ2-7, the full variable domain reads GAGVSQSPSNKVTEKGKDVELRCDPISGHTALYWYRQSLGQGLEFLIYFQGNSAPDKSGLPSDRFSAERTGGSVSTLTIQRTQQEDSAVYLCASSLARDYEQYFGPGTRLTVT.

This chain joins TRBV4-1 and TRBJ1-4, with 10 bases fitting TRBD1. Looked up from germline, CDR1 is MGHRA and CDR2 is YSYEKL. The V and J ends lost 3 bases and 7 bases, in that order; junction bases with no gene match: 14. The CDR3 is made up of 18 amino acids. The CDR3 bases are TGCGCCAGCAGCCAGGCCGGGACAGGGGCCCTTAGGGGTGAAAAACTGTTTTTT. Translation: CASSQAGTGALRGEKLFF.

This clone appeared once. V is TRBV28 and J is TRBJ1-2; no firm D call. CDR3 length: 17 residues. The ends were cut back, 2 bases at V and 1 base at J, with 17 bases in the middle. Germline-derived CDR1 and CDR2 are MDHEN and SYDVKM. The CDR3 reads CASSLVLAQIDNYGYTF. The CDR3 coding sequence is TGTGCCAGCAGTTTAGTCCTAGCGCAGATAGATAACTATGGCTACACCTTC.

This rearrangement joins TRBV11-2 to TRBJ2-3, with TRBD2 matching 9 bases. V dropped 5 bases and J dropped 5; count of bases not matched to a gene: 8. The CDR3 consists of 15 residues. CDR1 and CDR2 from the germline V gene are SGHAT and FQNNGV. This CDR3 is CASSPLSGRRDTQYF. DNA of the CDR3: TGTGCCAGCAGCCCTCTTAGCGGGAGAAGAGATACGCAGTATTTT.

The V and J genes are TRBV7-9 and TRBJ2-1; TRBD2 might be the D (5 bases). The CDR3 consists of 12 residues. Trimming stripped 4 bases from V and 15 bases from J, with 16 bases between. The germline V gene has CDR1 SEHNR and CDR2 FQNEAQ (reference sequence). The CDR3 loop reads CASSSELGPAFF. CDR3 nucleotide sequence: TGTGCCAGCAGCTCCGAACTAGGACCCGCGTTCTTC.

This chain connects TRBV19 to TRBJ1-3, with a tentative D call TRBD1 (6 bases). Germline V gene lookup returns CDR1 LNHDA and CDR2 SQIVND (reference sequence). The V end lost 5 bases, the J end lost 1 base, and 12 bases lay between the germline ends. The length of the CDR3 is 15 residues. CDR3 DNA: TGTGCCAGTAGTGGCAGGGGATGGTCTGGAAACACCATATATTTT. Encoded protein: CASSGRGWSGNTIYF.

The chain links TRBV2 to TRBJ2-5, with 10 nucleotides matching TRBD1. Germline V gene data show CDR1 as SNHLY and CDR2 as FYNNEI. Trimming removed 3 bases from V and 5 bases from J; junction bases left unmatched: 9. CDR3 size: 16 residues. In DNA, the CDR3 is TGTGCCAGCAGTGACTTTGGGACAGGGGTCAGGGAGACCCAGTACTTC. Translating it yields CASSDFGTGVRETQYF.

This chain uses TRBV30 with TRBJ1-1; 7 bases are a match to TRBD1. The CDR3 contains 14 residues. Per germline, CDR1 GTSNPN and CDR2 SVGIG (reference sequence). V dropped 4 bases and J dropped 4; count of bases not matched to a gene: 9. The DNA of the CDR3 is TGTGCCTGGAACTCACACAGGGGAGGCACTGAAGCTTTCTTT. Translated, it gives CAWNSHRGGTEAFF.

The chain combines TRBV6-5 with TRBJ1-3; TRBD1 aligns across 7 bases. This CDR3 comprises 16 residues. V lost 0 bases to trimming and J lost 6 bases; unmatched junction nucleotides: 8. CDR1 and CDR2 from the germline V gene are MNHEY and SVGAGI. CDR3 nucleotides: TGTGCCAGCAGTTACTCCCGAGACAGGGTTTCAAACACCATATATTTT. Translation: CASSYSRDRVSNTIYF.

J is TRBJ2-5 and V is TRBV5-8, with 8 positions matching TRBD1. Germline CDR1 SGHTS, CDR2 YDEGEE. CDR3 length: 17 residues. J gave up 5 bases and V 1 base, and 13 bases lay outside the gene matches. The CDR3 here is CASSLPRDRKKGETQYF. CDR3 coding DNA: TGTGCCAGCAGCTTGCCCCGGGACAGGAAAAAGGGGGAGACCCAGTACTTC. The whole variable domain, filled in from reference TRBV5-8 and TRBJ2-5, reads EAGVTQSPTHLIKTRGQQATLRCSPISGHTSVYWYQQALGLGLQFLLWYDEGEERNRGNFPPRFSGRQFPNYSSELNVNALELEDSALYLCASSLPRDRKKGETQYFGPGTRLLVL.

The chain links TRBV24-1 to TRBJ1-2, with 9 bases identical to TRBD1. Trimming cost V 0 bases and J 6 bases; bases outside gene matches: 4. The CDR3 is 15 residues long. Germline V gene data show CDR1 as KGHDR and CDR2 as SFDVKD. Here the CDR3 DNA reads TGTGCCACCAGTGATTTGTACAGGGGGCGCGATGGCTACACCTTC. Protein: CATSDLYRGRDGYTF.

Here the CDR3 reads CASSPAGGYEQYF. The CDR3 DNA is TGTGCCAGCAGCCCAGCGGGAGGCTACGAGCAGTACTTC. V is TRBV7-2 and J is TRBJ2-7, with TRBD2 matching 9 bases. V trimming: 5 bases; J trimming: 3 bases; junction bases outside the gene matches: 2. CDR3 size: 13 residues. Germline V gene data show CDR1 as SGHTA and CDR2 as FQGNSA.

The V gene is TRBV7-9, the J gene TRBJ2-7; 10 nucleotides align to TRBD1. Trimming removed 6 bases from V and 5 bases from J; junction bases left unmatched: 7. Per the germline V gene, CDR1 is SEHNR and CDR2 is FQNEAQ (reference sequence). This CDR3 comprises 14 residues. The CDR3 nucleotides are TGTGCCAGCAGGTTGACAGGGGGCGGTCACGAGCAGTACTTC. Translating gives CASRLTGGGHEQYF.

V and J are TRBV2 and TRBJ2-1, with a tentative D call TRBD1 (6 bases). CDR1 and CDR2 from the germline V gene are SNHLY and FYNNEI. This CDR3 spans 14 amino acids. V lost 8 bases, J lost 4 bases, and 15 bases lay in between. The CDR3 here is CASGGTVQYNEQFF. CDR3 in DNA: TGTGCCAGCGGGGGCACAGTCCAGTACAATGAGCAGTTCTTC.

The chain has TRBV7-3 and TRBJ1-6, with 10 bases identical to TRBD1. This CDR3 is 16 amino acids long. CDR1 and CDR2 (germline): SGHTA, FQGTGA. V lost 5 bases to trimming and J lost 5 bases; unmatched junction nucleotides: 6. The CDR3 loop is CASSRTGGSNNSPLHF. Here the CDR3 DNA reads TGTGCCAGCAGCCGGACAGGGGGATCGAATAATTCACCCCTCCACTTT.

The rearrangement uses TRBV19 and TRBJ1-1; D call uncertain. The CDR3 runs to 14 residues. V lost 5 bases and J lost 0, with 10 bases in between. CDR1 and CDR2 (germline): LNHDA, SQIVND (reference sequence). CDR3 coding DNA: TGTGCCAGTAGTTTGTCTGCAGTGAACACTGAAGCTTTCTTT. As protein: CASSLSAVNTEAFF.

The chain recombines TRBV19 with TRBJ1-1; D perhaps matches TRBD1 (5 bases). V lost 3 bases and J lost 7, with 18 bases in between. The CDR3 runs to 15 residues. Germline V gene sequence: CDR1 LNHDA, CDR2 SQIVND (reference sequence). CDR3 amino acids: CASSISQGAYSEAFF. CDR3 DNA: TGTGCCAGTAGTATTTCCCAGGGCGCGTACAGTGAAGCTTTCTTT.

The V gene is TRBV20-1, the J gene TRBJ1-2; no reliable D call. Germline-derived CDR1 and CDR2 are DFQATT and SNEGSKA (reference sequence). V was clipped by 3 bases and J by 4 bases, with 9 bases between them. The CDR3 length is 12 residues. Here the CDR3 reads CSASPGTYGYTF. For the CDR3, the DNA is TGCAGTGCTAGTCCAGGAACCTATGGCTACACCTTC.